Presented here are 3 T cell receptor beta chains from one specimen sequenced in a study of Ad26.COV2.S vaccination and SARS-CoV-2 variants. Assay: immunoSEQ multiplex PCR; the TCRdb copy retains only in-frame clones and omits some. Of some 420,000 clones in the sample, approximately 87% were seen once. The treatment here: 19 received Ad26.COV2.S at low or high dose, single or two shots; roughly 5 received placebo; per-sample allocation not given. Material that was analyzed had been drawn on day 63 after the first vaccine or placebo injection. Specimen: peripheral blood, collected in a trial of Ad26.COV2.S vaccine versus placebo. The receptors come from a person between 18 and 65 years old who received the Ad26.COV2.S COVID-19 vaccine or a placebo.

The chain links TRBV3-1 (or the pseudogene TRBV3-2) to TRBJ2-2; D perhaps matches TRBD1 (6 bases). This CDR3 has 12 residues. V was clipped by 11 bases and J by 5 bases, with 12 bases between them. In germline, CDR1 is LGHDT, CDR2 YNNKEL (reference sequence). DNA of the CDR3: TGTGCCGGACAGACGGGAACCGGGGAGCTGTTTTTT. This gives the protein CAGQTGTGELFF.

The V call is TRBV24-1, the J call TRBJ1-5, with TRBD1 matching 8 bases. CDR1 is KGHDR and CDR2 is SFDVKD in the germline V gene. Trimming at V came to 9 bases and at J to 2 bases, leaving 11 bases not matched to a gene. This CDR3 has 16 residues. CDR3 coding DNA: TGTGCCACCCAAGACCCGACAGGGGACGGCAATCAGCCCCAGCATTTT. Translation: CATQDPTGDGNQPQHF.

The chain carries TRBV9 and TRBJ2-7; TRBD2 matches 7 bases. The V segment lost 0 bases and the J segment 1 base; nucleotides outside the gene matches: 4. The CDR3 loop spans 15 amino acids. CDR1 and CDR2 (germline): SGDLS, YYNGEE. The CDR3 loop is CASSVGSSGSYEQYF. The CDR3 DNA follows: TGTGCCAGCAGCGTAGGATCTAGCGGTTCCTACGAGCAGTACTTC.